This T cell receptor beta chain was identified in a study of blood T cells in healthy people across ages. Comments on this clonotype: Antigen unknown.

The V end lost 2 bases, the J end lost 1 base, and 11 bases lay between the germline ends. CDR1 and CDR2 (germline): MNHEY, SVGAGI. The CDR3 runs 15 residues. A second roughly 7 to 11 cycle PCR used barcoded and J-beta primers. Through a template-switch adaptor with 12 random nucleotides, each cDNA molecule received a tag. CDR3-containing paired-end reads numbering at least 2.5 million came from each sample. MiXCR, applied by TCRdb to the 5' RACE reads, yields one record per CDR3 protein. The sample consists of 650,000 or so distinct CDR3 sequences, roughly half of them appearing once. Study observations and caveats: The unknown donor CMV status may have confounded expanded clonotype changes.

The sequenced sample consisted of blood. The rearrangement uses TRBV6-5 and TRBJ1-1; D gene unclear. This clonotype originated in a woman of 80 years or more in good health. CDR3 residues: CASSYEPPKNTEAFF. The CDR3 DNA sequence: TGTGCCAGCAGTTACGAACCCCCCAAGAACACTGAAGCTTTCTTT.